Only one count was recorded for the clone carrying this TCR beta chain. Its antigen remains unknown. The data stem from a study of CD8+CD57+ T cells in acquired aplastic anemia. Study-level background: Sorted CD4+ plus CD8+ cells gave DNA averaging around 3.2 ug. Study outcomes and limitations: With respect to CD8+ Simpson's diversity, patients and controls did not differ significantly. Patients had around 30 CD8+ CDR3 sequences in common with controls (the shared set).

Genomic DNA, the template, was used for profiling of the TCR beta VDJ and CDR3. TCRdb reanalysed the reads using MiXCR and keeps one entry per CDR3 protein. Of about 270,000 distinct CDR3 sequences listed, around 60% are singletons. From germline, CDR1 is DFQATT and CDR2 SNEGSKA (reference sequence). The CDR3 covers 11 residues. Trimming pared 6 bases from V and 3 bases from J, leaving 8 bases between. J is TRBJ1-1 and V is TRBV20-1, with no clear D. The sequence derives from a human donor with severe aplastic anemia or a healthy control (not recorded which). Source material: sorted CD4+, CD8+, or CD8+CD57+ T cells (not recorded which) from PBMCs. The CDR3 DNA reads TGCAGTGCCGAGGAGTACACTGAAGCTTTCTTT. Protein: CSAEEYTEAFF.